One T cell receptor (beta chain) is described in this entry. This CDR3 contains 14 residues. Trimming removed 10 bases from V and 4 bases from J, with 17 bases in between. Germline lookup yields CDR1 LNHDA and CDR2 SQIVND (reference sequence). TCRdb's table, derived via immunoSEQ multiplex PCR, lists solely in-frame clones and lacks some. The data show about 31,000 clones, about nine tenths seen once. The source of the sample is a study of OX40 agonist ivuxolimab in advanced cancers. Study at large: The mean age was about 57 years, ranging from about 23 to 79, with about four fifths of participants male.

The rearrangement joins TRBV19 to TRBJ2-1; maybe TRBD1 (7 bases). The source of this sequence is an adult with an advanced solid tumor such as melanoma, head and neck, liver or kidney cancer. The sample in question was CD4+ or CD8+ T cells sorted from blood, obtained in a trial of the OX40 agonist ivuxolimab. For the CDR3, the DNA is TGTGCCACCTCATGGAGGGGGCCGTACAATGAGCAGTTCTTC. Residues: CATSWRGPYNEQFF.